What follows are 16 T cell receptor beta chains derived from one specimen sequenced in a study of graft-versus-host responses after intestinal transplantation. Data came from immunoSEQ multiplex PCR; TCRdb stores just in-frame clones and leaves some out. This sample yields some 110,000 clones, of which about 92% are seen a single time; approximately 1% belongs to the top ten. Their antigen targets remain unknown. The sample in question was unstimulated CD8+ T cells sorted from spleen or lymph node cells, obtained before transplant. The receptors originated from a human donor who was the organ donor for an intestinal transplant.

The V gene is TRBV6-4, the J gene TRBJ2-7, with D possibly being TRBD1 (6 bases). Germline CDR1 reads MRHNA; CDR2 reads SNTAGT. This CDR3 has 15 residues. Between the trimmed V and J ends, which lost 2 bases and 0 bases, there was a span of 11 bases. The CDR3 region has the DNA TGTGCCAGCAGTGACGGCAGGGGCGGCTCCTACGAGCAGTACTTC. This gives the protein CASSDGRGGSYEQYF.

The chain has TRBV10-2 and TRBJ2-1; D possibly corresponds to TRBD2 (6 bases). This CDR3 region has 14 residues. Per germline, CDR1 WSHSY and CDR2 SAAADI. The V end was cut by 6 bases, the J end by 7 bases, with 16 bases between. Written as DNA, the CDR3 is TGCGCCAGCAGCGGGAGCCAAGTATGGAATGAGCAGTTCTTC. It translates to CASSGSQVWNEQFF.

This clone was found a few times. Other DNA sequences in this sample translate to the same CDR3. The chain employs TRBV6-5 and TRBJ1-5; D is undetermined. CDR3 length: 14 amino acids. V was shortened by 0 bases and J by 4 bases, with 7 bases between the two germline ends. Germline lookup yields CDR1 MNHEY and CDR2 SVGAGI. DNA for the CDR3: TGTGCCAGCAGTTACTCGCGAAGTAATCAGCCCCAGCATTTT. Its protein is CASSYSRSNQPQHF.

The chain couples TRBV12-2 to TRBJ2-7; TRBD1 reflects the table's D call only, with no check against the DNA. TRBV12-2 is classified as a pseudogene. This CDR3 is 16 amino acids long. The CDR3 here is CASRLEGASSSYEQYF. In DNA, the CDR3 is TGTGCAAGTCGCTTAGAGGGGGCTAGCTCATCCTACGAGCAGTACTTC.

The V and J genes are TRBV6-6 and TRBJ1-4, with a possible D match to TRBD1 (6 bases). CDR3 length: 15 amino acids. With 6 bases removed from V and 3 bases from J, the gap between germline ends came to 14 bases. From germline, CDR1 is MNHNY and CDR2 SVGAGI (reference sequence). CDR3 coding DNA: TGTGCCAGCAGATTTCCAGGGGAAGCTAATGAAAAACTGTTTTTT. It translates to CASRFPGEANEKLFF.

The V gene is TRBV6-5, the J gene TRBJ1-4; D remains ambiguous. The CDR3 is 14 amino acids. Trimming pared 5 bases from V and 8 bases from J, leaving 15 bases between. Germline CDR1 and CDR2: MNHEY and SVGAGI. The DNA of the CDR3 is TGTGCCAGCAGTCAGACCCTACGCGGGGAAAAACTGTTTTTT. This gives the protein CASSQTLRGEKLFF.

The CDR3 nucleotides are TGTGCCTGGAGTGTAGGTGGCGGGAATCGAGAGACCCAGTACTTC. Translated: CAWSVGGGNRETQYF. The gene calls are TRBV30 and TRBJ2-5; D might be TRBD2 (6 bases). In germline, CDR1 is GTSNPN, CDR2 SVGIG (reference sequence). This CDR3 is 15 amino acids long. Between the trimmed V and J ends, which lost 0 bases and 4 bases, there was a span of 15 bases.

The chain recombines TRBV28 with TRBJ2-2; D may be TRBD2 (6 bases). The CDR3 has 16 residues. Deletions cut 6 bases from V and 6 bases from J, with 20 bases between. From germline, CDR1 is MDHEN and CDR2 SYDVKM. As DNA, the CDR3 is TGTGCCAGCAGACTAGTTGGGGGGAGGAAGGCCGGGGAGCTGTTTTTT. As protein: CASRLVGGRKAGELFF. Together with reference TRBV28 and TRBJ2-2, the CDR3 gives the full variable domain: DVKVTQSSRYLVKRTGEKVFLECVQDMDHENMFWYRQDPGLGLRLIYFSYDVKMKEKGDIPEGYSVSREKKERFSLILESASTNQTSMYLCASRLVGGRKAGELFFGEGSRLTVL.

Remarks on this clone: Distinct nucleotide sequences in the sample also encode this CDR3. The chain employs TRBV19 and TRBJ1-2; 7 bases match TRBD1. This CDR3 contains 13 residues. V shed 1 base, J shed 8 bases, and the junction held 4 bases outside the gene matches. The V gene's germline CDR1 is LNHDA and CDR2 SQIVND (reference sequence). The CDR3: CASSIGQGDGYTF. Here the CDR3 DNA reads TGTGCCAGTAGTATAGGACAGGGTGACGGCTACACCTTC.

J is TRBJ2-5 and V is TRBV7-6, with no clear D. From germline, CDR1 is SGHVS and CDR2 FNYEAQ. The CDR3 runs 13 residues. V gave up 2 bases and J gave up 0 bases, with 4 bases separating them. The CDR3 coding sequence is TGTGCCAGCAGCTTACAGTACCAAGAGACCCAGTACTTC. Amino acid sequence: CASSLQYQETQYF.

CDR3 region: CASSLRVAGTQYF. CDR3 coding DNA: TGCGCCAGCAGCTTGAGGGTGGCGGGGACCCAGTACTTC. This rearrangement joins TRBV5-1 to TRBJ2-5; TRBD2 might be the D (5 bases). Looked up from germline, CDR1 is SGHRS and CDR2 is YFSETQ. Between the trimmed V and J ends, which lost 1 base and 7 bases, there was a span of 11 bases. The CDR3 extends over 13 amino acids. The complete variable domain, with remaining parts taken from reference TRBV5-1 and TRBJ2-5, reads KAGVTQTPRYLIKTRGQQVTLSCSPISGHRSVSWYQQTPGQGLQFLFEYFSETQRNKGNFPGRFSGRQFSNSRSEMNVSTLELGDSALYLCASSLRVAGTQYFGPGTRLLVL.

The rearrangement links TRBV4-3 to TRBJ2-2; D might be TRBD1 or TRBD2, each matching 7 bases. V was cut by 0 bases and J by 3 bases, with 11 bases left in between. Germline V gene data show CDR1 as LGHNA and CDR2 as YSLEER. The CDR3 is 16 amino acids. The CDR3 is CASSQEAGGDTGELFF. The CDR3 DNA reads as TGCGCCAGCAGCCAAGAGGCAGGGGGGGACACCGGGGAGCTGTTTTTT.

The J gene is TRBJ2-5, the V gene TRBV4-1; D is uncertain. V was cut by 0 bases and J by 1 base, with 18 bases left in between. The length of the CDR3 is 18 residues. In germline, CDR1 is MGHRA, CDR2 YSYEKL. The CDR3 DNA is TGCGCCAGCAGCCAAGATCCAACCTCTAGTCCTATCCAAGAGACCCAGTACTTC. Translation: CASSQDPTSSPIQETQYF.

V usage is TRBV4-1 and J usage is TRBJ2-3; tentatively, D is TRBD1 (6 bases). The germline V gene has CDR1 MGHRA and CDR2 YSYEKL. The CDR3 length is 16 residues. Trimming took off 0 bases at V and 4 bases at J, with 14 bases between the two ends. The CDR3 DNA reads as TGCGCCAGCAGCCAAGAACGCTACAGGGTTTCAGATACGCAGTATTTT. This sequence encodes CASSQERYRVSDTQYF.

The chain carries TRBV30 and TRBJ1-2; D is undetermined. The CDR3 contains 12 residues. Germline CDR1 reads GTSNPN; CDR2 reads SVGIG (reference sequence). The V end lost 3 bases, the J end lost 0 bases, and 5 bases lay between the germline ends. The DNA of the CDR3 is TGTGCCTGGAGCCATTCTAACTATGGCTACACCTTC. Translation: CAWSHSNYGYTF.

This clone was picked up one time. Within the sample, other DNA sequences also encode this same CDR3. This rearrangement joins TRBV27 to TRBJ2-7, with D perhaps TRBD1 (5 bases). CDR3 size: 13 residues. V was shortened by 3 bases and J by 3 bases, with 9 bases between the two germline ends. CDR1 is MNHEY and CDR2 is SMNVEV in the germline V gene (reference sequence). The CDR3 nucleotides read TGTGCCAGCAGTTTGGGGCCGGACTACGAGCAGTACTTC. Translation: CASSLGPDYEQYF.